This TCR beta chain stems from a study of PD-1 blockade in classical Hodgkin lymphoma. Regarding the study as a whole: CD8+ TCR diversity did not rise significantly by C4D1, unlike CD4+. Patients who began taking nivolumab under 1 year after ASCT were left out. Baseline diversity in complete responders resembled that of newly diagnosed patients.

Between the trimmed V and J ends, which lost 2 bases and 0 bases, there was a span of 3 bases. This CDR3 region has 14 residues. Per germline, CDR1 SGHNT and CDR2 YYREEE (reference sequence). Concerning this clone: Its antigen is as yet unknown.

The protocol was immunoSEQ multiplex PCR, while the TCRdb copy is restricted to in-frame clones and leaves out a portion. The sample includes 9,500 to 12,000 clones, around 80% of them seen just once. No patient escaped relapse after autologous stem cell transplantation, and brentuximab vedotin exposure varied. The chain joins TRBV5-4 to TRBJ2-6, with unresolved D. Sequencing used peripheral blood mononuclear cells (PBMCs), obtained before the second cycle of nivolumab. The TCR was taken from a human donor with classical Hodgkin lymphoma. The chain's CDR3 is CASSLDSGANVLTF. Written as DNA, the CDR3 is TGTGCCAGCAGCTTAGACTCTGGGGCCAACGTCCTGACTTTC.